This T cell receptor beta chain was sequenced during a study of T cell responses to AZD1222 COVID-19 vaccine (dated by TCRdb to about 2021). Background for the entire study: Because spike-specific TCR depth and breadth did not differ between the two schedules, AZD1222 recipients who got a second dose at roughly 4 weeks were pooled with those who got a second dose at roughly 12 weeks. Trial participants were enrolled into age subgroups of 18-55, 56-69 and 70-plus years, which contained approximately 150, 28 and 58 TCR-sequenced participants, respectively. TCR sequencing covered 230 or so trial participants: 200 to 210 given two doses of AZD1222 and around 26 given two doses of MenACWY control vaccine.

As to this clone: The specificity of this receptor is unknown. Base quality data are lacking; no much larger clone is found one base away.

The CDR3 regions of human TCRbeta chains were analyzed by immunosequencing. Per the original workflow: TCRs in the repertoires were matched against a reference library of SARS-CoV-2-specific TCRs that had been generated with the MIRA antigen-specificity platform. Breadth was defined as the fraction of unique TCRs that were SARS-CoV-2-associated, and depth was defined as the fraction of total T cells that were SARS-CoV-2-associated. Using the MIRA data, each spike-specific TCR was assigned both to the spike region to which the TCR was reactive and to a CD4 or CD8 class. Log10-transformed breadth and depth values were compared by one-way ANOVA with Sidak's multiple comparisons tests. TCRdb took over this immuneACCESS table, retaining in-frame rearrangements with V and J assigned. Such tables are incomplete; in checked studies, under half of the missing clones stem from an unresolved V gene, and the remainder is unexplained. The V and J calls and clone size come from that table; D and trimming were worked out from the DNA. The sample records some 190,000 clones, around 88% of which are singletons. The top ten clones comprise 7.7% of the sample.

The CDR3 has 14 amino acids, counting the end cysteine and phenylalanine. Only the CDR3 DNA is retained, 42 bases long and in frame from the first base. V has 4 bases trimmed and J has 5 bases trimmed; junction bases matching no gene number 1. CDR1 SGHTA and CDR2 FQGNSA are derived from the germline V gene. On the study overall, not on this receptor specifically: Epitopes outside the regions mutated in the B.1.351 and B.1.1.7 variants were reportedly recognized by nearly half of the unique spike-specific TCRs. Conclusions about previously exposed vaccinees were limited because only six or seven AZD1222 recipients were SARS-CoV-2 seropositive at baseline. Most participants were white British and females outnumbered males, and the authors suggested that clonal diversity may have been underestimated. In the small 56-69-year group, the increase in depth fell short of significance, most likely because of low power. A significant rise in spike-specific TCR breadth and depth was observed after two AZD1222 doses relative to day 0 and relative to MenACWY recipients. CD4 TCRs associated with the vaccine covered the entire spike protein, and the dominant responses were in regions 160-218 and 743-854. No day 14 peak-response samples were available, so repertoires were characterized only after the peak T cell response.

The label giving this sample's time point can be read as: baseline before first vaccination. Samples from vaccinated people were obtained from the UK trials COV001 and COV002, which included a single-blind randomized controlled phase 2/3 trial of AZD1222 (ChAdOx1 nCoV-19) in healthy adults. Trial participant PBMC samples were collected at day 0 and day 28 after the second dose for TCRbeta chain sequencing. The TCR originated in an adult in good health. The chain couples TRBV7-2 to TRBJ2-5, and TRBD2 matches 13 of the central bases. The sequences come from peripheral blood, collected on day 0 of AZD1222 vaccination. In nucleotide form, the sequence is TGTGCCAGCAGCTCGGGACTAGCGGGGGAGACCCAGTACTTC. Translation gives CASSSGLAGETQYF.